This T cell receptor (beta chain) originates from a study of T cell repertoires in cytomegalovirus infection. Whole-study context: As its CMV epitopes, the study selected recently identified HLA-C-restricted and well-studied HLA-B-restricted targets. Public TCR beta signature analysis indicated the presence of both CMV infection and matching HLA type. Overall study findings and caveats: HLA-C-restricted, CMV-specific TCR beta clonotypes were dominant ex vivo.

CDR1 SGHVS and CDR2 FQNEAQ come from the germline V gene. The CDR3 length is 14 residues. V lost 11 bases and J lost 4, with 15 bases in between. TCRdb reanalysed the reads using MiXCR and keeps one entry per CDR3 protein. Among under 300,000 distinct CDR3 sequences listed, 22% were seen once. This clonotype turned up a few times. Its specificity is not known. Specimen: cultured PBMCs, collected from culture after CMV antigen stimulation. The clonotype comes from a human donor in good health (CMV status not recorded). Some clones in this sample may be carry-over from other donors' samples. V usage is TRBV7-8 and J usage is TRBJ2-6, with a weak D call TRBD1 (6 bases). Here the CDR3 DNA reads TGTGCCTGCACACAGGGTTACGGGGCCAACGTCCTGACTTTC. Translating gives CACTQGYGANVLTF.